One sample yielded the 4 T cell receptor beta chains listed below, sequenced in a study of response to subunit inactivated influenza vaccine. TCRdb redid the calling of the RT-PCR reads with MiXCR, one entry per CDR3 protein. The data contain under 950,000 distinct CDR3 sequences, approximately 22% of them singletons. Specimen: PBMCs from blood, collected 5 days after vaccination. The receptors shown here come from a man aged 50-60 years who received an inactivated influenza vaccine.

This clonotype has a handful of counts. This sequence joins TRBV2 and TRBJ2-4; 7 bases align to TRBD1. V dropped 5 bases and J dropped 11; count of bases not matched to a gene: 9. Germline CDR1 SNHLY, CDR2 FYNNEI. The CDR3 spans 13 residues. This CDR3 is CASSRRAQGVQYF. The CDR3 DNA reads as TGTGCCAGCAGTCGTCGGGCCCAGGGGGTTCAGTACTTC.

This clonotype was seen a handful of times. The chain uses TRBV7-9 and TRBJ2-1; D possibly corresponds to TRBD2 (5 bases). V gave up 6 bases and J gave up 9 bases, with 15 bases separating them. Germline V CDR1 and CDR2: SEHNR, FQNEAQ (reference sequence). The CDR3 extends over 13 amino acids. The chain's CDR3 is CASSLLGLPEQFF. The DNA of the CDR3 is TGTGCCAGCAGTTTACTCGGACTTCCTGAGCAGTTCTTC.

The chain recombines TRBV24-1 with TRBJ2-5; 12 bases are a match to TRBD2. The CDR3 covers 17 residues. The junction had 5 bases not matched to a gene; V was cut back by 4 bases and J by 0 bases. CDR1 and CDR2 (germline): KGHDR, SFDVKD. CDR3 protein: CATSERGLAGYQETQYF. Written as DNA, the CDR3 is TGTGCCACCAGTGAACGCGGACTAGCGGGGTACCAAGAGACCCAGTACTTC.

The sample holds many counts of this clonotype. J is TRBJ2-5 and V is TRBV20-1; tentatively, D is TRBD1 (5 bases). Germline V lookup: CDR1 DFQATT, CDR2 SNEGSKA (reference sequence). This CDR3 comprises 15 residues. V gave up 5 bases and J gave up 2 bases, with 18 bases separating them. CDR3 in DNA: TGCAGTGCTTCCATCAGGAAGACAGTGCAAGAGACCCAGTACTTC. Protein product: CSASIRKTVQETQYF.